This TCR beta chain originates from a study of T cell responses to AZD1222 COVID-19 vaccine. Study-wide findings and caveats: White British donors predominated, females outnumbered males, and clonal diversity was possibly underestimated. Baseline seropositivity characterized only six AZD1222 recipients. Targeting of unmutated variant regions was reportedly seen in nearly half of spike-specific TCRs. At 160-218 and 743-854, vaccine-associated CD4 TCRs were dominant, and they spanned spike.

TCRdb keeps only in-frame clones here, not all; method: immunoSEQ multiplex PCR. The repertoire includes some 110,000 clones, about four fifths of them detected once, and roughly 9% sits in the top ten. The CDR3 has 16 residues. Germline V gene data show CDR1 as SGHRS and CDR2 as YFSETQ. With 5 bases removed from V and 0 bases from J, the gap between germline ends came to 15 bases. As regards this clone: Its antigen is not known.

The specimen was peripheral blood, collected on day 0 of AZD1222 vaccination. This rearrangement joins TRBV5-1 to TRBJ1-3; D is uncertain. The source of this sequence is an adult in good health. CDR3 in amino acids: CASRVGDYNSGNTIYF. CDR3 nucleotide sequence: TGCGCCAGCAGGGTAGGCGATTACAACTCTGGAAACACCATATATTTT.